This T cell receptor (beta chain) appears in the sequencing data of a study of cytomegalovirus exposure and HLA in healthy donors. Profiled with immunoSEQ multiplex PCR; TCRdb holds only in-frame clones, not every one. In the table there are about 56,000 clones, over 85% of which are singletons. General observations from the study: Usually a TCR sequence was rare, but some public TCRs were found in many donors. As confirmed in vitro, a few CMV-associated chains were specific for CMV antigens. Cytomegalovirus status was reportedly diagnosed by the classifier with high sensitivity and specificity.

The donors were part of the approximately 120-subject validation cohort, which stood apart from the approximately 670-subject first cohort. Comments on this clone: Its antigen is unknown.

From germline, CDR1 is LGHNA and CDR2 YSLEER. This CDR3 spans 15 amino acids. V lost 2 bases, J lost 0 bases, and 8 bases lay in between. Sequencing was carried out using PBMCs. This chain links TRBV4-3 with TRBJ2-1; no clear D gene. The clonotype comes from a man between 18 and 29 years old in good health and CMV-seronegative. The chain's CDR3 is CASSQYLSSYNEQFF. The CDR3 region has the DNA TGCGCCAGCAGCCAATATCTGAGCTCCTACAATGAGCAGTTCTTC.